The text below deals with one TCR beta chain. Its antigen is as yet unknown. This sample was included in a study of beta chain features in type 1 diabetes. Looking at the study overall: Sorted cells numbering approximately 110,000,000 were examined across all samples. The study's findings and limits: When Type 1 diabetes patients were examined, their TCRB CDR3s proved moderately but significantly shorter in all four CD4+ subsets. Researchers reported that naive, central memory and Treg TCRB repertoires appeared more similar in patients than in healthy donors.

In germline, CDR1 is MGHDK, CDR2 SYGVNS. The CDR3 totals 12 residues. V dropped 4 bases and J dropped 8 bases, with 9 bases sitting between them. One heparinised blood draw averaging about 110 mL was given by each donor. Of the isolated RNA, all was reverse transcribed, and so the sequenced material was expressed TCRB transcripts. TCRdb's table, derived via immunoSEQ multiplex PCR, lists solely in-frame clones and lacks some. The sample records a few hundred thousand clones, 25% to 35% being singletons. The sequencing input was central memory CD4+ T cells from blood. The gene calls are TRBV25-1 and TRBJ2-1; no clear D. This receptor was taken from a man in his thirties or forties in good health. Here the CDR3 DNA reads TGTGCCAGCAGTGGCTCCCGCCATGAGCAGTTCTTC. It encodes CASSGSRHEQFF.